The 27 T cell receptor beta chains below all came from one sample that was sequenced in a study of blood T cell repertoires in COVID-19. The protocol was immunoSEQ multiplex PCR, while the TCRdb copy is restricted to in-frame clones and leaves out a portion. The sample consists of some 110,000 clones, about 80% of them appearing once. Sequencing used peripheral blood. These receptors were taken from a man aged 70 or older with active or convalescent COVID-19.

The chain uses TRBV12-3 or TRBV12-4 and TRBJ2-3, with 9 bases matching TRBD1. Unmatched junction bases numbered 6, after V lost 11 bases and J lost 3 bases. This CDR3 region has 13 residues. CDR3 nucleotides: TGTGCCTGCTCCGGGACAGGGACAGATACGCAGTATTTT. It translates to CACSGTGTDTQYF.

CDR3 loop: CASSLGGAGSGYTF. CDR3 DNA: TGCGCCAGCAGCTTGGGAGGAGCGGGTTCTGGCTACACCTTC. This chain joins TRBV5-1 and TRBJ1-2; D is unclear. The CDR3 is 14 amino acids. CDR1 is SGHRS and CDR2 is YFSETQ in the germline V gene. Trimming removed 0 bases at V and 7 bases at J, with 13 bases between.

This rearrangement joins TRBV4-3 to TRBJ1-4, with 7 bases lining up with TRBD1. Germline CDR1 reads LGHNA; CDR2 reads YSLEER. J gave up 2 bases and V 5 bases, and 8 bases lay outside the gene matches. CDR3 length: 16 residues. CDR3 amino acids: CASSEGQVLTNEKLFF. CDR3 sequence (DNA): TGCGCCAGCAGCGAAGGACAGGTTCTCACTAATGAAAAACTGTTTTTT.

This clone was picked up many times. The chain has TRBV21-1 and TRBJ2-1; TRBD2 reflects the table's D call only, with no check against the DNA. TRBV21-1 is classified as a pseudogene. CDR3 length: 17 amino acids. The DNA for the CDR3 is TGTGCCAGCAGCCTAAAGTCTAGCGGGAGAAAGTACAATGAGCAGTTCTTC. Its translation: CASSLKSSGRKYNEQFF.

This clone came up a few times. This chain joins TRBV11-2 and TRBJ1-1; D remains ambiguous. This CDR3 has 15 amino acids. Trimming shortened V by 0 bases and J by 4 bases, and 12 bases separated the two germline ends. Germline loops: CDR1 SGHAT, CDR2 FQNNGV. CDR3 region: CASSLDSGSPTEAFF. DNA of the CDR3: TGTGCCAGCAGCTTAGATTCGGGGAGTCCCACTGAAGCTTTCTTT.

The rearrangement joins TRBV20-1 to TRBJ2-1, with 7 bases matching TRBD2. Trimming removed 6 bases from V and 12 bases from J; junction bases left unmatched: 17. Germline CDR1 is DFQATT and CDR2 is SNEGSKA (reference sequence). The CDR3 spans 14 residues. In DNA form, the CDR3 reads TGCAGTGCCAGTACCGGGACTACCGTCGAAGGGCAGTTCTTC. As protein: CSASTGTTVEGQFF.

The rearrangement links TRBV7-6 to TRBJ1-1; 10 bases are shared with TRBD1. With V trimmed by 0 bases and J by 6 bases, 7 bases remained unmatched. Looked up from germline, CDR1 is SGHVS and CDR2 is FNYEAQ. The length of the CDR3 is 16 residues. The CDR3 bases are TGTGCCAGCAGCTTAGCGGGGAGCGGACAGGGGGCTGAAGCTTTCTTT. Its translation is CASSLAGSGQGAEAFF.

This chain uses TRBV9 with TRBJ2-3, with TRBD2 matching over 9 bases. The trim removed 3 bases at V and 0 bases at J, leaving 2 bases unmatched. The CDR3 length is 15 residues. Germline V gives CDR1 SGDLS, CDR2 YYNGEE. The chain's CDR3 is CASSERGVSTDTQYF. CDR3 in DNA: TGTGCCAGCAGCGAGCGGGGGGTAAGCACAGATACGCAGTATTTT.

V gene TRBV5-1 combines with J gene TRBJ1-2; 7 bases match TRBD1. Germline values: CDR1 SGHRS, CDR2 YFSETQ. After removal of 0 bases from V and 2 bases from J, the junction contained 1 base not matched to a gene. The CDR3 is 14 amino acids. In DNA form, the CDR3 reads TGCGCCAGCAGCTTGGAGACAGGGAACTATGGCTACACCTTC. This gives the protein CASSLETGNYGYTF.

The chain is built from TRBV27 and TRBJ2-7; TRBD2 is a possible D gene (5 bases). The germline gives CDR1 MNHEY, CDR2 SMNVEV (reference sequence). The length of the CDR3 is 14 residues. V was pared by 2 bases and J by 5 bases, with 13 bases between. The CDR3 sequence is CASSLGGSRDEQYF. CDR3 nucleotide sequence: TGTGCCAGCAGTTTAGGTGGGAGCCGAGACGAGCAGTACTTC.

CDR3 protein: CASSSTRGRVTQYF. The DNA for the CDR3 is TGTGCCAGCAGCTCAACGCGGGGGAGGGTGACCCAGTACTTC. This sequence joins TRBV11-3 and TRBJ2-5, with TRBD2 identical over 7 bases. Trimming cost V 4 bases and J 7 bases; bases outside gene matches: 9. The CDR3 has 14 amino acids. CDR1 is SGHNT and CDR2 is YENEEA in the germline V gene.

The rearrangement links TRBV19 to TRBJ1-5; a possible D gene is TRBD1 (5 bases). This CDR3 comprises 15 residues. Germline V CDR1 and CDR2: LNHDA, SQIVND (reference sequence). The ends were cut back, 6 bases at V and 0 bases at J, with 12 bases in the middle. The CDR3 DNA reads as TGTGCCAGTAGAGAACAGGTGTATAGCAATCAGCCCCAGCATTTT. Residues: CASREQVYSNQPQHF.

The chain has TRBV4-1 and TRBJ1-2, with 9 bases aligning to TRBD1. Germline assignment: CDR1 MGHRA and CDR2 YSYEKL. This CDR3 has 15 amino acids. V lost 4 bases and J lost 6; bases outside the gene matches: 9. Here the CDR3 reads CASSRAAGQGNGYTF. CDR3 in DNA: TGCGCCAGCAGCCGCGCGGCTGGACAGGGGAATGGCTACACCTTC.

V and J are TRBV1 and TRBJ1-3. TRBV1 is deemed a pseudogene. This CDR3 is built from 14 residues. As DNA, the CDR3 is TGCACCAGCAGCCCGGTGAGCTCTGGAAACACCATATATTTT. The encoded protein is CTSSPVSSGNTIYF.

V usage is TRBV11-3 and J usage is TRBJ1-5, with 7 nucleotides matching TRBD1. V shed 4 bases and J 4 bases; nucleotides not matched to a gene: 10. Germline V CDR1 and CDR2: SGHNT, YENEEA. The CDR3 has 16 amino acids. The chain's CDR3 is CASSYETGAQNQPQHF. The DNA of the CDR3 is TGTGCCAGCAGCTACGAAACAGGGGCCCAAAATCAGCCCCAGCATTTT. Variable domain in full (rest from reference TRBV11-3 and TRBJ1-5): EAGVVQSPRYKIIEKKQPVAFWCNPISGHNTLYWYLQNLGQGPELLIRYENEEAVDDSQLPKDRFSAERLKGVDSTLKIQPAELGDSAVYLCASSYETGAQNQPQHFGDGTRLSIL.

This clone was found once. The identical CDR3 is also encoded by other nucleotide sequences in the sample. V and J are TRBV7-2 and TRBJ2-2, with D maybe TRBD2 (6 bases). V gave up 3 bases and J gave up 7 bases, with 12 bases separating them. CDR1 and CDR2 from the germline V gene are SGHTA and FQGNSA. CDR3 length: 14 residues. CDR3 region: CASSLGRRGGELFF. The CDR3 DNA reads as TGTGCCAGCAGCTTGGGCCGGAGGGGCGGGGAGCTGTTTTTT.

The J gene is TRBJ2-2, the V gene TRBV7-9; tentative D call: TRBD1 (6 bases). Trimming took 4 bases from V and 5 from J, leaving 11 bases between them. Germline CDR1 SEHNR, CDR2 FQNEAQ (reference sequence). The CDR3 has 14 amino acids. The CDR3 nucleotides are TGTGCCAGCAGCTCAGGGGAGAGGACCGGGGAGCTGTTTTTT. This encodes CASSSGERTGELFF.

V gene TRBV7-2 combines with J gene TRBJ2-7, with 7 bases aligning to TRBD2. The CDR3 runs 15 residues. Germline V gene sequence: CDR1 SGHTA, CDR2 FQGNSA. V shed 3 bases, J shed 6 bases, and the junction held 11 bases outside the gene matches. In nucleotides, the CDR3 is TGTGCCAGCAGCTTGGGAGGGGCTGGGGTGGGCGAGCAGTACTTC. This gives the protein CASSLGGAGVGEQYF.

The V and J genes are TRBV27 and TRBJ2-5; D is possibly TRBD2 (5 bases). The CDR3 is 14 residues long. CDR1 is MNHEY and CDR2 is SMNVEV in the germline V gene (reference sequence). V gave up 4 bases and J gave up 5 bases, with 14 bases separating them. DNA of the CDR3: TGTGCCAGCAGTTCTGGACTGCCGGGGGAGACCCAGTACTTC. Amino acids: CASSSGLPGETQYF.

The chain combines TRBV4-3 with TRBJ1-2, with D unclear. CDR3 length: 14 residues. The V end lost 0 bases, the J end lost 6 bases, and 11 bases lay between the germline ends. Germline lookup yields CDR1 LGHNA and CDR2 YSLEER. This chain's CDR3 is CASSQDQAPDGYTF. As DNA, the CDR3 is TGCGCCAGCAGCCAAGATCAAGCCCCGGATGGCTACACCTTC.

This clone was seen only once. This chain uses TRBV28 with TRBJ1-2; no reliable D call. This CDR3 region has 15 residues. Trimming shortened V by 3 bases and J by 0 bases, and 11 bases separated the two germline ends. The germline gives CDR1 MDHEN, CDR2 SYDVKM. The CDR3 nucleotides read TGTGCCAGCAGTTTTTCCGGAACTACTAACTATGGCTACACCTTC. Amino acid sequence: CASSFSGTTNYGYTF.

The chain joins TRBV19 to TRBJ1-4; the D gene is possibly TRBD1 (6 bases). The CDR3 totals 15 residues. Germline assignment: CDR1 LNHDA and CDR2 SQIVND (reference sequence). Trimming stripped 7 bases from V and 0 bases from J, with 12 bases between. The CDR3 DNA reads TGTGCCAGTAACAGAAAGGGGGCAACTAATGAAAAACTGTTTTTT. Its translation is CASNRKGATNEKLFF.

The rearrangement links TRBV27 to TRBJ1-2; TRBD1 matches 7 bases. Germline CDR1 is MNHEY and CDR2 is SMNVEV (reference sequence). V gave up 6 bases and J gave up 8 bases; unmatched junction bases: 15. The CDR3 loop spans 15 amino acids. The CDR3 loop is CASSSGGDYGVGYTF. The CDR3 DNA follows: TGTGCCAGCAGCTCAGGGGGTGACTATGGTGTAGGCTACACCTTC.

The chain couples TRBV11-3 to TRBJ2-7, with TRBD1 matching over 11 bases. The CDR3 runs to 14 residues. The germline V gene has CDR1 SGHNT and CDR2 YENEEA. Germline trimming cut 5 bases from V and 5 bases from J; bases unmatched to any gene: 5. The CDR3 region has the DNA TGTGCCAGCAGCCCCCGGACAGGGGGCGACGAGCAGTACTTC. It translates to CASSPRTGGDEQYF.

V is TRBV5-4 and J is TRBJ2-5; D possibly corresponds to TRBD1 (7 bases). CDR3 size: 13 residues. The germline V gene has CDR1 SGHNT and CDR2 YYREEE (reference sequence). Trimming removed 5 bases from V and 7 bases from J, with 15 bases in between. As DNA, the CDR3 is TGTGCCAGCAGTACAGGACAGGAGGGGACCCAGTACTTC. Residues: CASSTGQEGTQYF.

The genes are TRBV2 and TRBJ1-2; perhaps TRBD1 as D (5 bases). Germline CDR1 reads SNHLY; CDR2 reads FYNNEI. Trimming removed 8 bases at V and 0 bases at J, with 13 bases between. This CDR3 contains 14 residues. The CDR3 loop is CASGGGEPNYGYTF. As DNA, the CDR3 is TGTGCCAGCGGGGGGGGTGAACCTAACTATGGCTACACCTTC.

The V gene is TRBV7-9, the J gene TRBJ2-2, with D possibly matching TRBD1 (5 bases). The CDR3 has 14 residues. Germline CDR1 reads SEHNR; CDR2 reads FQNEAQ (reference sequence). Trimming left V 3 bases short and J 2 bases short, with 7 bases between. The CDR3 spells CASSFDSNTGELFF. DNA of the CDR3: TGTGCCAGCAGCTTTGACAGTAACACCGGGGAGCTGTTTTTT. Using reference TRBV7-9 and TRBJ2-2 for the parts outside the CDR3, the full variable domain is DTGVSQNPRHKITKRGQNVTFRCDPISEHNRLYWYRQTLGQGPEFLTYFQNEAQLEKSRLLSDRFSAERPKGSFSTLEIQRTEQGDSAMYLCASSFDSNTGELFFGEGSRLTVL.